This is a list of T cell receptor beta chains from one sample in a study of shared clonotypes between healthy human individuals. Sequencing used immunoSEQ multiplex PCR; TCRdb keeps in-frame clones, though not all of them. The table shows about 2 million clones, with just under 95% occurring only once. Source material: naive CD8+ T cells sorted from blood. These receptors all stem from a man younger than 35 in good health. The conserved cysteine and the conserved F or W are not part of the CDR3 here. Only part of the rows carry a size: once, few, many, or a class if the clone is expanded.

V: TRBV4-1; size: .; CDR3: ASSQAGGSGYT
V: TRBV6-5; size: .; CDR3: ASSYLEGGYGYT
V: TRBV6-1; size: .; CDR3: ASSEWFGTGGYEQY
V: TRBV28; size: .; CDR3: ASTLLAGGLNTGELF
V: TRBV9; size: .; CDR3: ASSVSSGGGSHSPLH
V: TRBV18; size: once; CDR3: ASSPGAYNEQF
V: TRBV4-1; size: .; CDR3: ASSQDTGGNQPQH
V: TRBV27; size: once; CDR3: ASSGWDRAEDTQY
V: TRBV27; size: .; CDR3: ASSLFQGLHNEQF
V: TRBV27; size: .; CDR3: ASSQGTSGYNEQF
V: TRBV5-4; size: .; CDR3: ASSLEASNYGYT
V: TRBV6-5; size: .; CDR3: ASSIPGETQY
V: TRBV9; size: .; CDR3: ASTVDNNNEQF
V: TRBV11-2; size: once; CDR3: ASSLVSSGRFVTGELF